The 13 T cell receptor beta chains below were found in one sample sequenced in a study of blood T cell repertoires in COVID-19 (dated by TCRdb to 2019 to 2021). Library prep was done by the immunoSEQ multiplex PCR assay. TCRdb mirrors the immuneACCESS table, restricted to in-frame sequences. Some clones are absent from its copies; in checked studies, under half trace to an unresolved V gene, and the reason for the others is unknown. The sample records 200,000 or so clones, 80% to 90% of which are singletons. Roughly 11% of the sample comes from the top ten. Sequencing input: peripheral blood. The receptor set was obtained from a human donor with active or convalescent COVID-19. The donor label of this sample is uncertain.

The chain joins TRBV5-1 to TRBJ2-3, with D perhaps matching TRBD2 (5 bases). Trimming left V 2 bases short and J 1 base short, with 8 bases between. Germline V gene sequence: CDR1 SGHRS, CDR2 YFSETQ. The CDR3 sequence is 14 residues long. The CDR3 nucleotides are TGCGCCAGCAGCTTAGTGCGGGGCACAGATACGCAGTATTTT. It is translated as CASSLVRGTDTQYF.

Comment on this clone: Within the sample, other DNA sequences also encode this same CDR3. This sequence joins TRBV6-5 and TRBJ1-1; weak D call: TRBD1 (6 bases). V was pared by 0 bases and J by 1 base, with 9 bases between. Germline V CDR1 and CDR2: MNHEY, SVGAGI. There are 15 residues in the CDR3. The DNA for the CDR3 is TGTGCCAGCAGTTACTCGGGCAGGGGGAACACTGAAGCTTTCTTT. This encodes CASSYSGRGNTEAFF.

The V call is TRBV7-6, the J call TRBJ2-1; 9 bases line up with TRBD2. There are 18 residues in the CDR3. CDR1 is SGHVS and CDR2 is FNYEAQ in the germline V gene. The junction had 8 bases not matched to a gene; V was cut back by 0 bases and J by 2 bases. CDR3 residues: CASSLALRREGTYNEQFF. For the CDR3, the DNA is TGTGCCAGCAGCTTAGCATTGCGGCGGGAGGGAACCTACAATGAGCAGTTCTTC.

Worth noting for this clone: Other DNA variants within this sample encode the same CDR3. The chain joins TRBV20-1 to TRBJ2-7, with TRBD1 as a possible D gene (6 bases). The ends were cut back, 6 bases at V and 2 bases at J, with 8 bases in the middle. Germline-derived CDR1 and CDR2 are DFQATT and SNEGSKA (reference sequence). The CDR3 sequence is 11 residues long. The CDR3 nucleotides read TGCAGTGCGAGACAGGCCTACGAGCAGTACTTC. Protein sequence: CSARQAYEQYF.

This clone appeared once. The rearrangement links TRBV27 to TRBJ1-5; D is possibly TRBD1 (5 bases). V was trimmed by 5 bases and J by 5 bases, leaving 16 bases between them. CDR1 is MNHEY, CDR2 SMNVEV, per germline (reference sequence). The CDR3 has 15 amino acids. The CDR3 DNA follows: TGTGCCAGCAGTCCCTCGGAGGGGCCTCATCAGCCCCAGCATTTT. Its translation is CASSPSEGPHQPQHF.

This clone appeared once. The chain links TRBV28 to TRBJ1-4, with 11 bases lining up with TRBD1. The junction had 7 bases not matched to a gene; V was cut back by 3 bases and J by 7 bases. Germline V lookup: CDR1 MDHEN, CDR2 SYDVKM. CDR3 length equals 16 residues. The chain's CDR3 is CASSFTGQGAREKLFF. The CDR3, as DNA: TGTGCCAGCAGTTTTACCGGACAGGGGGCTCGTGAAAAACTGTTTTTT.

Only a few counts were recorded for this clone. The CDR3 sequence is CAWSGQGGQPQHF. The CDR3 DNA sequence: TGTGCCTGGAGCGGACAGGGTGGTCAGCCCCAGCATTTT. The J gene is TRBJ1-5, the V gene TRBV30; 8 bases are a match to TRBD1. Per the germline V gene, CDR1 is GTSNPN and CDR2 is SVGIG (reference sequence). Trimming cost V 3 bases and J 6 bases; bases outside gene matches: 4. CDR3 length: 13 amino acids.

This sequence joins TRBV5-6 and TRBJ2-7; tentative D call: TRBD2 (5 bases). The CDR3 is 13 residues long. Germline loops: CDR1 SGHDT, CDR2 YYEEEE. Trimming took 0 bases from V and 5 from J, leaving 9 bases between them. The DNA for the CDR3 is TGTGCCAGCAGCTTGGCGCTAGCCCACGAGCAGTACTTC. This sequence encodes CASSLALAHEQYF.

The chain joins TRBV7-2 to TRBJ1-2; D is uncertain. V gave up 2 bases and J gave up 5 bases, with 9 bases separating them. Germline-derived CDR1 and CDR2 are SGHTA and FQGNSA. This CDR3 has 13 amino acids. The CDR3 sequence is CASSLSHSYGYTF. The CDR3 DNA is TGTGCCAGCAGCTTATCCCACTCGTATGGCTACACCTTC.

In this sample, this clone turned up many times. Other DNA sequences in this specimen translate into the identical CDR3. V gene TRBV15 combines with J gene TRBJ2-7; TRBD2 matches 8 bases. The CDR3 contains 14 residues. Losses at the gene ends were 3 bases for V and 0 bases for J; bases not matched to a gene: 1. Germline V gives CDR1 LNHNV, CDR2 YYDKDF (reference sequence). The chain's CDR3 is CATSRSGSSYEQYF. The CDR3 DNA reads TGTGCCACCAGCAGGAGCGGGAGCTCCTACGAGCAGTACTTC.

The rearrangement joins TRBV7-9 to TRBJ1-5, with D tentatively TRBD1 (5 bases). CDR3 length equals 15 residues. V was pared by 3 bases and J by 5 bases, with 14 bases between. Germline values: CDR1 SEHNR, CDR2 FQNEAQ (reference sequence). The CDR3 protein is CASSLSAGSDQPQHF. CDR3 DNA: TGTGCCAGCAGCTTGTCGGCAGGGTCGGATCAGCCCCAGCATTTT. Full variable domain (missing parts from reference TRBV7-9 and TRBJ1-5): DTGVSQNPRHKITKRGQNVTFRCDPISEHNRLYWYRQTLGQGPEFLTYFQNEAQLEKSRLLSDRFSAERPKGSFSTLEIQRTEQGDSAMYLCASSLSAGSDQPQHFGDGTRLSIL.

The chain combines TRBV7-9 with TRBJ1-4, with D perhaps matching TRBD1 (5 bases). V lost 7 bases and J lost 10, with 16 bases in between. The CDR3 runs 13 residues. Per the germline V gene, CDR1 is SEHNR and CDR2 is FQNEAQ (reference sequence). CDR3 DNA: TGTGCCAGCACCGGACCTCAGGGCCGAAAACTGTTTTTT. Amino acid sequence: CASTGPQGRKLFF. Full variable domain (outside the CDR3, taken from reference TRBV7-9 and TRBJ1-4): DTGVSQNPRHKITKRGQNVTFRCDPISEHNRLYWYRQTLGQGPEFLTYFQNEAQLEKSRLLSDRFSAERPKGSFSTLEIQRTEQGDSAMYLCASTGPQGRKLFFGSGTQLSVL.

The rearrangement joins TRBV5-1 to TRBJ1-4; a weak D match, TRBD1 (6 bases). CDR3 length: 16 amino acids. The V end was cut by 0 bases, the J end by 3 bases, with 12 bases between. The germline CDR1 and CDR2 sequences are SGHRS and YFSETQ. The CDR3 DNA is TGCGCCAGCAGCTTGGGGTCACAGGGCCCTAATGAAAAACTGTTTTTT. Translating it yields CASSLGSQGPNEKLFF.